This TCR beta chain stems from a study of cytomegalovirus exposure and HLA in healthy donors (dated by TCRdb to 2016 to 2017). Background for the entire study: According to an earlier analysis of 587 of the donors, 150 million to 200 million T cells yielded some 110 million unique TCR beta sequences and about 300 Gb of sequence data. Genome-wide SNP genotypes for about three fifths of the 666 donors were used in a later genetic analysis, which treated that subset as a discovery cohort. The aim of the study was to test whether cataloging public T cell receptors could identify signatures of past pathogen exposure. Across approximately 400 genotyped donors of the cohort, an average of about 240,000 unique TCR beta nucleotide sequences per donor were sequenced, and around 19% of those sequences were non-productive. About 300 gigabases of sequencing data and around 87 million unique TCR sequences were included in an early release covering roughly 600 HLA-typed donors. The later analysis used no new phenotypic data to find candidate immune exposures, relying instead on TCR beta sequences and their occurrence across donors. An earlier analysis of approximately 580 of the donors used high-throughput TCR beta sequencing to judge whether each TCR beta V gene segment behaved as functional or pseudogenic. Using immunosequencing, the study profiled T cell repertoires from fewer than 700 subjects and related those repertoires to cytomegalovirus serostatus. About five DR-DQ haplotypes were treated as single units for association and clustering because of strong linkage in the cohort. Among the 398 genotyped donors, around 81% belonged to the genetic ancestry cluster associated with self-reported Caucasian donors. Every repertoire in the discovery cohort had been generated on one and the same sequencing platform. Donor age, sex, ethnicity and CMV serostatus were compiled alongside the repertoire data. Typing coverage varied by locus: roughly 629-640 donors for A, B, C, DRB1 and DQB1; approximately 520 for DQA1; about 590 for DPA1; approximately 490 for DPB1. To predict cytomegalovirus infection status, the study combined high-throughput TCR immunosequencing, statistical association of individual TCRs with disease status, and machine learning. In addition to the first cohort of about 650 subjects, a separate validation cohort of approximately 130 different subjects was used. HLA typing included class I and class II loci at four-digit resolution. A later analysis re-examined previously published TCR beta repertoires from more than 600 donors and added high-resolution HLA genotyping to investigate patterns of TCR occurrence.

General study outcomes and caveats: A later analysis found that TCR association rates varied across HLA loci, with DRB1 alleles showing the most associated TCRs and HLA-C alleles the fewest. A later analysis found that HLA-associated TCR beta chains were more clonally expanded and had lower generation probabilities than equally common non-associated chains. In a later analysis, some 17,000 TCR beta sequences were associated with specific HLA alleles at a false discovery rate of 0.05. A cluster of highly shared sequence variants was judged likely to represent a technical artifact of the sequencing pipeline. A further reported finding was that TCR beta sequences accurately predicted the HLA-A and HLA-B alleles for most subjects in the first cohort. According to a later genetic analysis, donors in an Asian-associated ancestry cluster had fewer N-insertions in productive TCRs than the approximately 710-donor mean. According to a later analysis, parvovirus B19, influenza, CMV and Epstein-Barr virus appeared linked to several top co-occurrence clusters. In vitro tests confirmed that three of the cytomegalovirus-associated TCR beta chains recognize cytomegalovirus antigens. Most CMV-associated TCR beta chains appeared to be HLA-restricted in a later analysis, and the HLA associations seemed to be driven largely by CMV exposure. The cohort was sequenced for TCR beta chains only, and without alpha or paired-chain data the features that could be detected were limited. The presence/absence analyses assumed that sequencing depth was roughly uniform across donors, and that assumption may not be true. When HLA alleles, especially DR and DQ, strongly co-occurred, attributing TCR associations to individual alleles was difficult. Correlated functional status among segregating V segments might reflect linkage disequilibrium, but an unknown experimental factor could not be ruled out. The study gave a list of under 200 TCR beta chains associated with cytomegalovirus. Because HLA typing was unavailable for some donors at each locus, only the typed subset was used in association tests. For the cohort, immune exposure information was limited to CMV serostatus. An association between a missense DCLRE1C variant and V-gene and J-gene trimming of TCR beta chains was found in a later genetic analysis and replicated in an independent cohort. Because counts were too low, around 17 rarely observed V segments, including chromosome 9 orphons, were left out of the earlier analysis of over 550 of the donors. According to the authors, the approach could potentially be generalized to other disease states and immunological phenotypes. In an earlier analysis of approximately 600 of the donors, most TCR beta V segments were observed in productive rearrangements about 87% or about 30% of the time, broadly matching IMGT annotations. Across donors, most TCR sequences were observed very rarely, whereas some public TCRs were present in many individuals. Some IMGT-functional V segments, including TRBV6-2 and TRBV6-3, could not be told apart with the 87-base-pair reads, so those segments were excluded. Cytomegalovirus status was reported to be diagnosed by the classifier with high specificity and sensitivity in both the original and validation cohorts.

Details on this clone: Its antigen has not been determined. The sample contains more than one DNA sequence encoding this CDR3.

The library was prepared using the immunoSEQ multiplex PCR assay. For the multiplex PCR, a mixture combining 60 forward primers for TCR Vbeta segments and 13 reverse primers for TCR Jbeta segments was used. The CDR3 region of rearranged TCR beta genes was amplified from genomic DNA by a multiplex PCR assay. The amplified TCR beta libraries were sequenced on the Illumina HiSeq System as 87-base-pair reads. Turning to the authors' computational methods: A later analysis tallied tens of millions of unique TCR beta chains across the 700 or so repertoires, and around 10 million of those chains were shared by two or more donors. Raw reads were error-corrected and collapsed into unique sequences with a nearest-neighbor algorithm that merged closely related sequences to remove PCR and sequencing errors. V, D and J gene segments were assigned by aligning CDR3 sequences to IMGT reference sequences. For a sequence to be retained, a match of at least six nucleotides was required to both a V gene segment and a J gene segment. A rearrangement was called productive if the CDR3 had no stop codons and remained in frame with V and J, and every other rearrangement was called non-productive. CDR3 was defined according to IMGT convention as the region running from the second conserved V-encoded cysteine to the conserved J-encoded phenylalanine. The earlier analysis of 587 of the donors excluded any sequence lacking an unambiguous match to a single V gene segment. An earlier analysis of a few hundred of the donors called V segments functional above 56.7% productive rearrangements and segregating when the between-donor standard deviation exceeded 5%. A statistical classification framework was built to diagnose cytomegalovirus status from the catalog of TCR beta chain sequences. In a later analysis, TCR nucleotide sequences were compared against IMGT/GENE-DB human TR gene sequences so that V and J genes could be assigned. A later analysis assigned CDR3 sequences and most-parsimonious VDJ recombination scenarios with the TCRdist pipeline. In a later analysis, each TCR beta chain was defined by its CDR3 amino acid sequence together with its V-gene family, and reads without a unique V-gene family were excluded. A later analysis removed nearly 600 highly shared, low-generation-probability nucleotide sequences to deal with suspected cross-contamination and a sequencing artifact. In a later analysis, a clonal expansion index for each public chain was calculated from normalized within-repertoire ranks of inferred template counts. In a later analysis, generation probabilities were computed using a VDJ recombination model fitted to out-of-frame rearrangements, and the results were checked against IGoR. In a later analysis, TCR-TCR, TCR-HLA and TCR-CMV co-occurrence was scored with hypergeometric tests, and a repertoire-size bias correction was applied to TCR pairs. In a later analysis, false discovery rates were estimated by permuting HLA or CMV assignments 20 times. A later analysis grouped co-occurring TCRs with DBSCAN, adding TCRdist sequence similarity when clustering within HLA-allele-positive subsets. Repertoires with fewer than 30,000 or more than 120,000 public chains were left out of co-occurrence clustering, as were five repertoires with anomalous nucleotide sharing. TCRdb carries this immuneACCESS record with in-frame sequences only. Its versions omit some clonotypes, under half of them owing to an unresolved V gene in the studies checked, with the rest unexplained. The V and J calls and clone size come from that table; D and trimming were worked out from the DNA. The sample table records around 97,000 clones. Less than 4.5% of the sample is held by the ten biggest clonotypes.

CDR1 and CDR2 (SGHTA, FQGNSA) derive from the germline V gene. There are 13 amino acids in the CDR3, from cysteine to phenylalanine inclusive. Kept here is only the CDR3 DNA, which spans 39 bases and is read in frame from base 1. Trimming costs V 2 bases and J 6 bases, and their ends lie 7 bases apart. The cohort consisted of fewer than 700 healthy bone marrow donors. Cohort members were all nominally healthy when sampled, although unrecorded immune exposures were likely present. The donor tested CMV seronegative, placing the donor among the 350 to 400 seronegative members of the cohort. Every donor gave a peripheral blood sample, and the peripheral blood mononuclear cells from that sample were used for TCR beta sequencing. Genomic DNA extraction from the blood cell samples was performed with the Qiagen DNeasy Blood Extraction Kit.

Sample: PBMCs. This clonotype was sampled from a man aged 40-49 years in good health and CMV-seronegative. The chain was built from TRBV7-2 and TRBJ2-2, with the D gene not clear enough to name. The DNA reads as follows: TGTGCCAGCAGCTTATATGTGTCCGGGGAGCTGTTTTTT. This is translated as CASSLYVSGELFF.